These 7 T cell receptor beta chains originate from one sample sequenced in a study of CD8+CD57+ T cells in acquired aplastic anemia. Sequencing was done on patients that had shown CD8+CD57+ cell expansion by flow cytometry. It was genomic DNA that served as the template for profiling TCR beta VDJ and CDR3. TCRdb reanalysed the reads using MiXCR and keeps one entry per CDR3 protein. The data contain 400,000 to 600,000 distinct CDR3 sequences, about a third of them singletons. Source material: sorted CD4+, CD8+, or CD8+CD57+ T cells (not recorded which) from PBMCs. These receptor sequences come from a human donor with aplastic anemia.

This rearrangement joins TRBV12-5 to TRBJ1-5; possible D gene TRBD1, 6 bases. CDR3 length equals 13 residues. Germline lookup yields CDR1 LGHNT and CDR2 FRNRAP. V was shortened by 3 bases and J by 4 bases, with 7 bases between the two germline ends. CDR3 loop: CASGFQGNQPQHF. The CDR3 DNA is TGTGCTAGTGGTTTCCAGGGGAATCAGCCCCAGCATTTT.

A note on this clonotype: A junction boundary mismatches the germline segment, possibly from a read error. This chain connects TRBV9 to TRBJ2-1, with no clear D. This CDR3 region has 16 residues. Germline lookup yields CDR1 SGDLS and CDR2 YYNGEE. CDR3 nucleotides: TGCGCCAGCAGCCCACAAGTTGTAGGGTCCCCCAATGAGCAGTTCTTC. The encoded protein is CASSPQVVGSPNEQFF.

This chain links TRBV20-1 with TRBJ2-1; a weak D match, TRBD2 (5 bases). This CDR3 is built from 15 residues. The V gene lost 5 bases and the J gene lost 5 bases, with 19 bases spanning the gap. Germline lookup yields CDR1 DFQATT and CDR2 SNEGSKA (reference sequence). CDR3 bases: TGCAGTGCTTGGATGACTACAACGCTCGACAATGAGCAGTTCTTC. Residues: CSAWMTTTLDNEQFF.

J is TRBJ1-2 and V is TRBV29-1; D is unclear. This CDR3 contains 12 residues. V shed 5 bases and J shed 0 bases, with 7 bases lying between them. Per germline, CDR1 SQVTM and CDR2 ANQGSEA. The CDR3 bases are TGCAGCGTTCGCGGGACTAACTATGGCTACACCTTC. This translates into CSVRGTNYGYTF.

Only a few counts were recorded for this clonotype. The V and J genes are TRBV11-2 and TRBJ2-1; 7 bases match TRBD1. In germline, CDR1 is SGHAT, CDR2 FQNNGV. The length of the CDR3 is 15 residues. After removal of 1 base from V and 4 bases from J, the junction contained 4 bases not matched to a gene. The CDR3 reads CASSLVGQAYNEQFF. Here the CDR3 DNA reads TGTGCCAGCAGCTTAGTTGGACAGGCGTACAATGAGCAGTTCTTC.

The table lists this clonotype with many counts. V gene TRBV6-6 combines with J gene TRBJ1-6, with a weak D call TRBD1 (5 bases). CDR3 length equals 14 residues. From germline, CDR1 is MNHNY and CDR2 SVGAGI (reference sequence). Trimming removed 2 bases from V and 5 bases from J, with 7 bases in between. Written as DNA, the CDR3 is TGTGCCAGCAGTTACAGGGGCAATAATTCACCCCTCCACTTT. This encodes CASSYRGNNSPLHF.

This clonotype was observed at least ten times. The chain joins TRBV2 to TRBJ2-3; D is ambiguous. Germline V gene lookup returns CDR1 SNHLY and CDR2 FYNNEI. With 6 bases removed from V and 6 bases from J, the gap between germline ends came to 7 bases. The length of the CDR3 is 11 residues. The DNA for the CDR3 is TGTGCCAGCAGAGAGTTGGATACGCAGTATTTT. It translates to CASRELDTQYF. Full variable domain (rest looked up from reference TRBV2 and TRBJ2-3): EPEVTQTPSHQVTQMGQEVILRCVPISNHLYFYWYRQILGQKVEFLVSFYNNEISEKSEIFDDQFSVERPDGSNFTLKIRSTKLEDSAMYFCASRELDTQYFGPGTRLTVL.